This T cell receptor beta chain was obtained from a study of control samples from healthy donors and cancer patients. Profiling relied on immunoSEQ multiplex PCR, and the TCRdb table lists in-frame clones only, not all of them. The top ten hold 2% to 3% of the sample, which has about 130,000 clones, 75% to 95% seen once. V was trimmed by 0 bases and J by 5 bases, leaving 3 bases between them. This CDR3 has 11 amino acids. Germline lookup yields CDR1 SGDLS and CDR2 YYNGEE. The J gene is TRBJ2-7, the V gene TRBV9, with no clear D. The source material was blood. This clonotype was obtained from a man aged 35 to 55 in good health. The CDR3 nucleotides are TGTGCCAGCAGCGTAGGAGACGAGCAGTACTTC. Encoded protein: CASSVGDEQYF.